A single sample gave rise to the 17 T cell receptor beta chains below, sequenced in a study of CD8 T cells in ankylosing spondylitis. Study-wide results and limits: Ankylosing spondylitis blood appeared to be characterized by a TCR beta motif of under ten highly homologous variants.

TCRdb used MiXCR to reprocess the 5' RACE reads, holding one entry per CDR3 protein. The table shows fewer than 400,000 distinct CDR3 sequences, with roughly 8% occurring only once. Which antigens these TCRs recognize remains unknown. Input material: blood, either unsorted or a sorted T cell fraction (not recorded which). All receptors derive from a male donor with ankylosing spondylitis.

This clonotype was counted only a few times. The chain recombines TRBV19 with TRBJ1-5; 8 bases are a match to TRBD1. Losses at the gene ends were 6 bases for V and 0 bases for J; bases not matched to a gene: 10. Germline V gene lookup returns CDR1 LNHDA and CDR2 SQIVND (reference sequence). The CDR3 is 17 amino acids. DNA for the CDR3: TGTGCCAGTAGCTCGACAGGGGCAACGTATAGCAATCAGCCCCAGCATTTT. Its translation is CASSSTGATYSNQPQHF.

This clonotype turned up a few times. The V call is TRBV12-3 or TRBV12-4, the J call TRBJ1-2; 9 bases line up with TRBD1. The CDR3 consists of 16 residues. The V gene end was trimmed by 4 bases and the J gene end by 4 bases; junction bases not matched to a gene: 10. The CDR3: CASSSGTGPGTYGYTF. The CDR3 bases are TGTGCCAGCAGTTCCGGGACAGGGCCAGGAACCTATGGCTACACCTTC.

This clonotype was seen only a few times. The chain employs TRBV11-2 and TRBJ2-2; 8 nucleotides agree with TRBD1. Germline V lookup: CDR1 SGHAT, CDR2 FQNNGV. The trim removed 5 bases at V and 5 bases at J, leaving 13 bases unmatched. The CDR3 contains 17 residues. The CDR3 coding sequence is TGTGCCAGCAGCGACCTACAGGGGGTAGGAAGGACCGGGGAGCTGTTTTTT. Protein sequence: CASSDLQGVGRTGELFF.

This clonotype was observed a few times. V is TRBV10-3 and J is TRBJ1-1; no clear D. The germline CDR1 and CDR2 sequences are ENHRY and SYGVKD. The CDR3 extends over 15 amino acids. The V gene lost 7 bases and the J gene lost 1 base, with 16 bases spanning the gap. The CDR3 DNA is TGTGCCATCAAAGTCAGAAACGATGGGAACACTGAAGCTTTCTTT. The encoded protein is CAIKVRNDGNTEAFF.

This clonotype was observed a handful of times. This chain links TRBV10-2 with TRBJ2-5; D might be TRBD1 (5 bases). Trimming took 4 bases from V and 2 from J, leaving 11 bases between them. Per germline, CDR1 WSHSY and CDR2 SAAADI. The CDR3 is 14 residues long. CDR3 in amino acids: CASSVGAIQETQYF. The CDR3 coding sequence is TGCGCCAGCAGTGTAGGGGCAATACAAGAGACCCAGTACTTC.

There are many counts of this clonotype. Here the CDR3 reads CASSGTGQSEQYF. CDR3 nucleotide sequence: TGTGCCAGCAGTGGGACAGGGCAGTCCGAGCAGTACTTC. The rearrangement links TRBV12-3 or TRBV12-4 to TRBJ2-7, with 9 bases that match TRBD1. CDR3 length: 13 amino acids. Unmatched junction bases numbered 5, after V lost 5 bases and J lost 6 bases.

The table lists this clonotype with a few counts. The chain links TRBV3-1 to TRBJ2-1; no clear D. Per germline, CDR1 LGHDT and CDR2 YNNKEL (reference sequence). Trimming took off 1 base at V and 8 bases at J, with 6 bases between the two ends. CDR3 length equals 12 residues. The CDR3 nucleotides are TGTGCCAGCAGCCAAGCCTCACATGAGCAGTTCTTC. Encoded protein: CASSQASHEQFF.

This clonotype came up a few times. This rearrangement joins TRBV20-1 to TRBJ2-5, with D unresolved. V dropped 2 bases and J dropped 4 bases, with 14 bases sitting between them. The V gene's germline CDR1 is DFQATT and CDR2 SNEGSKA (reference sequence). This CDR3 has 14 residues. DNA for the CDR3: TGCAGTGCTAGACTGGCGGCTGTCACAGAGACCCAGTACTTC. Encoded protein: CSARLAAVTETQYF.

This clonotype was found many times. The rearrangement links TRBV28 to TRBJ1-5, with D unresolved. There are 14 residues in the CDR3. Between the trimmed V and J ends, which lost 8 bases and 2 bases, there was a span of 13 bases. Germline CDR1 is MDHEN and CDR2 is SYDVKM. The chain's CDR3 is CASLRGSGNQPQHF. The DNA of the CDR3 is TGTGCCAGCCTGCGGGGAAGCGGCAATCAGCCCCAGCATTTT.

This sequence joins TRBV12-3 or TRBV12-4 and TRBJ1-6; D ambiguous. Trimming pared 3 bases from V and 5 bases from J, leaving 14 bases between. The CDR3 sequence is 16 residues long. As DNA, the CDR3 is TGTGCCAGCAGTTTCTGGGAGGCAGCACATAATTCACCCCTCCACTTT. Its translation: CASSFWEAAHNSPLHF.

This clonotype was seen a handful of times. J is TRBJ2-1 and V is TRBV29-1; D possibly uses TRBD1 or TRBD2 (6 bases each). The CDR3 has 14 amino acids. Trimming took off 7 bases at V and 9 bases at J, with 22 bases between the two ends. Germline V gene sequence: CDR1 SQVTM, CDR2 ANQGSEA. The CDR3 here is CSASRGQGRSEQFF. The CDR3 nucleotides are TGCAGCGCCAGCAGAGGCCAGGGGAGGAGTGAGCAGTTCTTC.

V gene TRBV3-1 combines with J gene TRBJ1-5; possible D gene TRBD1, 6 bases. CDR3 length: 23 residues. Germline loops: CDR1 LGHDT, CDR2 YNNKEL (reference sequence). The CDR3: CNLGGSGVCHTHDALCSNQPQHF. The CDR3 nucleotides read TGTAATCTTGGGGGCTCTGGGGTTTGCCACACTCATGATGCACTGTGTAGCAATCAGCCCCAGCATTTT.

This rearrangement joins TRBV6-1 to TRBJ2-1, with TRBD2 matching over 7 bases. V shed 6 bases, J shed 3 bases, and the junction held 8 bases outside the gene matches. The germline V gene has CDR1 MNHNS and CDR2 SASEGT. CDR3 length: 15 amino acids. The CDR3 nucleotides read TGTGCCAGCAGGGGGAGGGCCCAAGGCTACAATGAGCAGTTCTTC. Amino acid sequence: CASRGRAQGYNEQFF.

This clonotype was detected only a few times. The chain carries TRBV18 and TRBJ1-4, with no clear D. Germline loops: CDR1 KGHSH, CDR2 LQKENI. The V and J ends lost 5 bases and 8 bases respectively, with 12 bases between them. CDR3 length: 13 amino acids. CDR3 protein: CASSMGGLEKLFF. CDR3 DNA: TGTGCCAGCTCAATGGGAGGTTTGGAAAAACTGTTTTTT.

This clonotype has only a few counts. The chain has TRBV7-2 and TRBJ2-3; D not resolved. Per the germline V gene, CDR1 is SGHTA and CDR2 is FQGNSA. The CDR3 length is 14 residues. Trimming stripped 5 bases from V and 3 bases from J, with 12 bases between. This chain's CDR3 is CASSPTHRTDTQYF. The CDR3 bases are TGTGCCAGCAGCCCCACCCATCGGACAGATACGCAGTATTTT.

The CDR3 is CSVGRRDSYNEQFF. In DNA form, the CDR3 reads TGCAGCGTTGGTCGGCGGGACTCCTACAATGAGCAGTTCTTC. J is TRBJ2-1 and V is TRBV29-1, with D tentatively TRBD2 (6 bases). Trimming left V 4 bases short and J 0 bases short, with 10 bases between. This CDR3 has 14 residues. Looked up from germline, CDR1 is SQVTM and CDR2 is ANQGSEA.

The gene calls are TRBV3-1 and TRBJ2-5; TRBD2 aligns across 7 bases. The CDR3 spans 17 residues. V was pared by 0 bases and J by 0 bases, with 7 bases of the junction left unmatched. Germline values: CDR1 LGHDT, CDR2 YNNKEL (reference sequence). The CDR3 loop is CASSQDGASGYQETQYF. CDR3 in DNA: TGTGCCAGCAGCCAAGATGGGGCTAGCGGATACCAAGAGACCCAGTACTTC.